This TCR beta chain came from a study of T cell repertoires in cytomegalovirus infection. Across the whole study: An indication of both CMV infection and matching HLA type came from public TCR beta signatures.

CDR1 MDHEN and CDR2 SYDVKM come from the germline V gene. Trimming shortened V by 5 bases and J by 9 bases, and 14 bases separated the two germline ends. The CDR3 consists of 13 residues. In the case of this clonotype: What it binds is unknown.

MiXCR, applied by TCRdb to the reads, yields one record per CDR3 protein. The sample has approximately 700,000 distinct CDR3 sequences; roughly 35% are singletons. Study-wide results and caveats: The cumulative frequency of public TCR beta families identified carriers of CMV plus the relevant HLA.

The specimen was PBMCs. The V and J genes are TRBV28 and TRBJ1-5; D remains ambiguous. This receptor was obtained from a human donor in good health (CMV status not recorded). Some clones in this sample may be carry-over from other donors' samples. As DNA, the CDR3 is TGTGCCAGCAGTCTAGAGATCAGAAGGCCCCAGCATTTT. This sequence encodes CASSLEIRRPQHF.